The next 3 T cell receptor beta chains were all read from a single sample in a study of monozygotic twins with inflammatory bowel disease. TCRdb reprocessed the 5' RACE reads and keeps a single row for each CDR3 protein, giving no DNA. Its clone listing holds about 150,000 distinct CDR3 sequences. The specimen sequenced was blood. The source is a human donor with ulcerative colitis or Crohn's disease, or a healthy co-twin of an affected twin (not recorded which).

The chain carries TRBV24-1 and TRBJ2-1; without DNA, the TCRdb call of TRBD1 cannot be checked. This CDR3 is built from 17 residues. CDR1 is KGHDR and CDR2 is SFDVKD in the germline V gene. The CDR3 spells CATSDLRMAGVNDEQFF.

The gene calls are TRBV5-1 and TRBJ2-5. CDR3 size: 14 residues. Germline V lookup: CDR1 SGHRS, CDR2 YFSETQ. The CDR3 reads CASSLVGFQETQYF.

The chain joins TRBV6-5 to TRBJ1-1. This CDR3 region has 14 residues. Germline loops: CDR1 MNHEY, CDR2 SVGAGI. This CDR3 is CASSYSMGNTEAFF.